The source of this T cell receptor (beta chain) is a study of technical replicates of blood from a few donors. V lost 4 bases and J lost 12, with 16 bases in between. Germline V CDR1 and CDR2: SGHTA, FQGNSA. This CDR3 comprises 12 residues. TCRdb's table, derived via immunoSEQ multiplex PCR, lists solely in-frame clones and lacks some. The sample lists about 60,000 clones; 90% to 95% were seen once. The chain uses TRBV7-2 and TRBJ2-7; TRBD1 might be the D (5 bases). This clonotype originated in a human donor in good health. Some clones in this sample may be carry-over from other donors' samples. The sample taken for sequencing was PBMCs. The CDR3 loop reads CASSYQRQSPYF. Here the CDR3 DNA reads TGTGCCAGCAGCTATCAGAGACAGAGTCCGTACTTC.